Following are 8 T cell receptor beta chains from one sample sequenced in a study of radiation and T cells in renal cell carcinoma. Time point noted: blood 2 weeks post-SBRT. The sample's treatment: 15 Gy SBRT to primary tumor, nephrectomy 4 weeks later. Measured with immunoSEQ multiplex PCR; TCRdb has only the in-frame clones, and not every one. The data contain around 70,000 clones, around 80% of them singletons. This specimen was blood, taken from a patient whose treatment included radiotherapy and nephrectomy. The source of these receptors is a man in his sixties with renal cell carcinoma.

The CDR3 loop reads CASRGGIRTEAFF. The CDR3 DNA follows: TGTGCCAGCAGAGGGGGCATACGGACTGAAGCTTTCTTT. V usage is TRBV27 and J usage is TRBJ1-1; TRBD1 agrees at 7 bases. The V segment lost 6 bases and the J segment 5 bases; nucleotides outside the gene matches: 6. Germline V gene data show CDR1 as MNHEY and CDR2 as SMNVEV (reference sequence). CDR3 length: 13 amino acids.

The gene calls are TRBV6-1 and TRBJ2-5; 12 bases agree with TRBD2. The CDR3 is 17 residues long. Per the germline V gene, CDR1 is MNHNS and CDR2 is SASEGT. V was pared by 3 bases and J by 1 base, with 6 bases of the junction left unmatched. CDR3: CASSDLAGGIFQETQYF. The CDR3 nucleotides are TGTGCCAGCAGTGACCTAGCGGGAGGGATATTCCAAGAGACCCAGTACTTC.

On this clone: Relative to the germline gene, one junction end is altered; a read error may explain this. The rearrangement links TRBV5-4 to TRBJ1-2; TRBD1 matches 7 bases. The CDR3 has 14 residues. Germline assignment: CDR1 SGHNT and CDR2 YYREEE (reference sequence). The CDR3 DNA follows: TGCGCCAGCAGCCAGGGGGGAAGTCGCTATGGCTACACCTTC. Translating gives CASSQGGSRYGYTF.

The gene calls are TRBV19 and TRBJ2-1, with 9 bases identical to TRBD2. Germline CDR1 LNHDA, CDR2 SQIVND (reference sequence). The CDR3 has 18 amino acids. Losses at the gene ends were 0 bases for V and 4 bases for J; bases not matched to a gene: 10. CDR3 bases: TGTGCCAGTAGTATAGATCTCATTAGCGGGAGTATATACAATGAGCAGTTCTTC. Translating it yields CASSIDLISGSIYNEQFF.

CDR3 DNA: TGTGCCAGGACACCCGGGAGCGGGACAGATACGCAGTATTTT. Its translation: CARTPGSGTDTQYF. The chain joins TRBV2 to TRBJ2-3; tentatively, D is TRBD2 (6 bases). Trimming removed 9 bases from V and 3 bases from J, with 16 bases in between. Germline values: CDR1 SNHLY, CDR2 FYNNEI. The CDR3 has 14 residues.

The sample holds one count of this clone. The chain uses TRBV6-5 and TRBJ2-1; unclear D gene. The germline V and J ends were trimmed by 7 bases and 0 bases, with 10 bases remaining between them. The V gene's germline CDR1 is MNHEY and CDR2 SVGAGI. This CDR3 is built from 14 residues. The DNA for the CDR3 is TGTGCCAGCAATGGCAAGAGCTCCTACAATGAGCAGTTCTTC. It codes for CASNGKSSYNEQFF.

This clone was counted once. The V and J genes are TRBV27 and TRBJ2-1; maybe TRBD1 (6 bases). The CDR3 extends over 15 amino acids. V gave up 5 bases and J gave up 2 bases, with 13 bases separating them. Germline V gene sequence: CDR1 MNHEY, CDR2 SMNVEV (reference sequence). CDR3 bases: TGTGCCAGCAGTAACAGGGTTGGGACCTACAATGAGCAGTTCTTC. Translating gives CASSNRVGTYNEQFF.

The chain's CDR3 is CASTSGRGSETDTQYF. In nucleotides, the CDR3 is TGTGCCAGCACTAGCGGGAGGGGCTCTGAGACAGATACGCAGTATTTT. The chain joins TRBV7-9 to TRBJ2-3, with 12 nucleotides matching TRBD2. The J segment lost 3 bases and the V segment lost 7 bases, leaving 8 bases of the junction unmatched. This CDR3 is built from 16 residues. Germline V gene data show CDR1 as SEHNR and CDR2 as FQNEAQ (reference sequence).